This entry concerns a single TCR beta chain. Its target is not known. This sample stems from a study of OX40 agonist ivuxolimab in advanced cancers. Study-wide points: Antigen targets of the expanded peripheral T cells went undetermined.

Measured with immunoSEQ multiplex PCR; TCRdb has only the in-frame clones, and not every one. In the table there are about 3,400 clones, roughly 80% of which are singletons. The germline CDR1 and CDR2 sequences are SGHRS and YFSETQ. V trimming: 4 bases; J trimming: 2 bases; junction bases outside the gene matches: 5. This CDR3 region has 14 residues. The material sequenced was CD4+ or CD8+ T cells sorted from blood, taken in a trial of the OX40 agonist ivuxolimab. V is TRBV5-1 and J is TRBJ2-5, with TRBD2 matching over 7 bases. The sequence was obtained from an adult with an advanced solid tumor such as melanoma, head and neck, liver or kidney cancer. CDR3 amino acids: CASSTSSGQETQYF. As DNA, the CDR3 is TGCGCCAGCAGCACCTCTAGCGGTCAAGAGACCCAGTACTTC.